Included here is one T cell receptor beta chain sequence, with context. Its specificity is unknown. The sample originates from a study of T cells expressing NK-cell markers. Study-wide background: The authors derived TCR beta repertoires from sorted CD3+CD56+NKG2C+, CD3+CD56+NKG2C- and CD3+CD56-NKG2C+ T cells. Seven of eight sequenced donors tested HCMV-seropositive; one tested seronegative. Overall study results and limits: The leading position in the CD3+CD56-NKG2C+ fraction of several donors also went to these clonotypes. Dominant NKG2C+ clonotype frequencies of about 1.0-8% of CD8+ T cells were measured in over five donors.

Looked up from germline, CDR1 is SGHRS and CDR2 is YFSETQ. The CDR3 runs to 16 residues. Reprocessing the 5' RACE reads, TCRdb reports a single entry for every CDR3 protein and omits DNA. The sample table includes about 260,000 distinct CDR3 sequences. The receptor's source is a woman between 18 and 70 years old in good health. The genes are TRBV5-1 and TRBJ2-1; TCRdb names TRBD2, which stays unverified in the absence of DNA. The sample consisted of blood T cells: a sorted CD56 or NKG2C T cell subset, CD4+ or CD8+ T cells, or bulk PBMC T cells (not recorded which). CDR3 region: CASSAEGLAGRNEQFF.